These T cell receptor beta chains were read from a single sample in a study of T cell repertoires in cytomegalovirus infection. Their antigen targets remain unknown. TCRdb passed the reads through MiXCR, listing each CDR3 protein once. This sample has hundreds of thousands of distinct CDR3 sequences; 42% occur once, and the top ten carry about 39%. The source material was cultured PBMCs, sampled from culture after CMV antigen stimulation. All receptors derive from a human donor in good health (CMV status not recorded). Some clones in this sample may be carry-over from other donors' samples. Both conserved end residues are part of each CDR3. Each record gives: clone size, J gene, V gene, D gene, CDR3 DNA, CDR3 protein. D genes are given only for firm matches. Rows may omit the clone size; those that give it use once, few, many or a size class.

NA,TRBJ2-1,TRBV7-6,TRBD2,TGTGCCAGCAGCTTACCCAAAAGCGGGAGAGGTAATGAGCAGTTCTTC,CASSLPKSGRGNEQFF
NA,TRBJ2-1,TRBV4-2,TRBD2,TGTGCCAGCAACGGATGGACTAGCGGATACAATGAGCAGTTCTTC,CASNGWTSGYNEQFF
NA,TRBJ1-3,TRBV12-3/TRBV12-4,TRBD1,TGTGCCAGCAGTTACCAAGGGACAGCCCGCTTTCTTGGAAACACCATATATTTT,CASSYQGTARFLGNTIYF
NA,TRBJ2-1,TRBV7-2,NA,TGTGCCAGCAGCTTAGGACGGGGCTATGTGCAGTTCTTC,CASSLGRGYVQFF
NA,TRBJ2-5,TRBV7-8,TRBD2,TGTGCCAGCAGCTTAACAGCGGGGCTCCAAGAGACCCAGTACTTC,CASSLTAGLQETQYF
NA,TRBJ2-1,TRBV15,TRBD2,TGTGCCACCAGCCTACTAGCGGGAGGTACCAATGAGCAGTTCTTC,CATSLLAGGTNEQFF
NA,TRBJ2-5,TRBV11-2,NA,TGTGCCAGCGCCACGGAACAGACCCAAGAGACCCAGTACTTC,CASATEQTQETQYF
NA,TRBJ1-3,TRBV15,NA,TGTGCCACCAGTCCGACAGGCAGCTCTGGAAACACCATATATTTT,CATSPTGSSGNTIYF
few,TRBJ2-7,TRBV14,TRBD1,TGTGCCAGCAGCCCCCGGTCAGGGGGCCTCTACGAGCAGTACTTC,CASSPRSGGLYEQYF
NA,TRBJ1-4,TRBV7-2,NA,TGTGCCAGCAGCCCTCGAGCGGGGGGTAGTGAAAAACTGTTTTTT,CASSPRAGGSEKLFF
NA,TRBJ2-3,TRBV9,NA,TGTGCCAGCAGCGTAGTCGGCGGAGCAGATACGCAGTATTTT,CASSVVGGADTQYF
NA,TRBJ1-1,TRBV19,TRBD1,TGTGCCAGTAGGGACAGGTCGAACACTGAAGCTTTCTTT,CASRDRSNTEAFF
few,TRBJ2-3,TRBV7-2,TRBD2,TGTGCCACCACGACTAGCGGGATGAGGACAGATACGCAGTATTTT,CATTTSGMRTDTQYF
NA,TRBJ2-3,TRBV12-3/TRBV12-4,TRBD2,TGTGCCAGCAGTTTTTTTGGGGCGGGAGGGGCCGATACGCAGTATTTT,CASSFFGAGGADTQYF
many,TRBJ2-1,TRBV7-8,TRBD2,TGTGCCAGCAGCTTAGAACCCGCGGGAGGCTACAATGAGCAGTTCTTC,CASSLEPAGGYNEQFF
few,TRBJ2-3,TRBV11-2,NA,TGTGCCAGCAGCTTCGCCGGGGGCCGCACAGATACGCAGTATTTT,CASSFAGGRTDTQYF